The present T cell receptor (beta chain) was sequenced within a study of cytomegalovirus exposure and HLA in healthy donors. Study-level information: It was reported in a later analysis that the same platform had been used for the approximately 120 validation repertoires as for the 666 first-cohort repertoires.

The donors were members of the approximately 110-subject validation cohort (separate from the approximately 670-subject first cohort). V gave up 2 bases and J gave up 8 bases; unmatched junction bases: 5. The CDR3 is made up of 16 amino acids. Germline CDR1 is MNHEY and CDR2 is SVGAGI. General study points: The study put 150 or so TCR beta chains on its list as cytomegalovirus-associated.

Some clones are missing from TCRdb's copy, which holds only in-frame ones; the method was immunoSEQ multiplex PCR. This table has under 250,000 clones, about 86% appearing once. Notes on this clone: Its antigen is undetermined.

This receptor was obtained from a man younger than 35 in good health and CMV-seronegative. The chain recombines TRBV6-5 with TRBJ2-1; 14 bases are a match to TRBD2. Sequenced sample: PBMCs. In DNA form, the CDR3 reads TGTGCCAGCAGTTACGGGACTAGCGGGAGTGCCGATGAGCAGTTCTTC. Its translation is CASSYGTSGSADEQFF.